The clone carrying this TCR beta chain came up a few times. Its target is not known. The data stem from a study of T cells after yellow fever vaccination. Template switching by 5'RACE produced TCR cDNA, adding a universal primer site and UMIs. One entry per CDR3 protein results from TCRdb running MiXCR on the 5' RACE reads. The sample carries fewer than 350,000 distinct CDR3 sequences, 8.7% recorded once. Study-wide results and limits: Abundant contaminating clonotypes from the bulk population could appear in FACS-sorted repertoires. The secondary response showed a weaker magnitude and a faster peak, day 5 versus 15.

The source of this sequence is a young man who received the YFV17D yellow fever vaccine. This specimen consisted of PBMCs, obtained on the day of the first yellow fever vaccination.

The CDR3 DNA sequence: TGCAGTGCTAGAGAACTAGGGGACAGGGGGATCTACGAGCAGTACTTC. Encoded protein: CSARELGDRGIYEQYF. V is TRBV20-1 and J is TRBJ2-7; 11 bases are a match to TRBD1. This CDR3 has 16 amino acids. V dropped 0 bases and J dropped 3; count of bases not matched to a gene: 7. Germline values: CDR1 DFQATT, CDR2 SNEGSKA (reference sequence).